A selection of T cell receptor beta chains follows, all from one sample in a study of PD-1 blockade in classical Hodgkin lymphoma. Assay used: immunoSEQ multiplex PCR; TCRdb lists only in-frame clones, some missing. The data contain 4,500 to 5,000 clones, around 60% of them seen just once; the ten biggest clones take up around 60%. Source: peripheral blood mononuclear cells (PBMCs), taken before the second cycle of nivolumab. These receptors were collected from a human donor with classical Hodgkin lymphoma. CDR3s include the opening cysteine and the closing phenylalanine or tryptophan. D genes are given only for firm matches. Clone size is given for some rows only: seen once, a few or many times, or a class if the clone is expanded.

TRBJ1-1	TRBV30	TRBD1	few	TGTGCCTGGAGTTACGGGGGAGGGGGCAGGACTGAAGCTTTCTTT	CAWSYGGGGRTEAFF
TRBJ1-4	TRBV19	NA	NA	TGTGCCAGTTCCCCCCGAGGGGGGGTATCTAATGAAAAACTGTTTTTT	CASSPRGGVSNEKLFF
TRBJ2-2	TRBV7-2	TRBD2	NA	TGTGCCAGCAGCGGGCGGACTAGCGGGGCCGGGGAGCTGTTTTTT	CASSGRTSGAGELFF
TRBJ2-1	TRBV27	NA	medium-sized	TGTGCCAGCAGTTTCCCGGGCAATGAGCAGTTCTTC	CASSFPGNEQFF
TRBJ2-1	TRBV7-9	NA	NA	TGTGCCAGCAGCTTAGAAGGGTCTACACAGCCAGGTGAGCAGTTCTTC	CASSLEGSTQPGEQFF
TRBJ1-5	TRBV28	NA	NA	TGTGCCAGCAGTTTGGACAGTAGCAATCAGCCCCAGCATTTT	CASSLDSSNQPQHF
TRBJ2-3	TRBV15	NA	NA	TGTGCCACCAGCAGAGAACGGGGTCAGACTTCGGCAGATACGCAGTATTTT	CATSRERGQTSADTQYF
TRBJ2-1	TRBV21-1	NA	few	TGTGCCAGCAGCAACCCGGGTAGCAATGAGCAGTTCTTC	CASSNPGSNEQFF
TRBJ2-7	TRBV4-3	TRBD1	few	TGCGCCAGCAGCCAGGGACAGGGGTGGTACGAGCAGTACTTC	CASSQGQGWYEQYF
TRBJ2-7	TRBV6-1	TRBD2	once	TGTGCCACCAGGGGACTAGCGGATTCCTACGAGCAGTACTTC	CATRGLADSYEQYF
TRBJ2-7	TRBV5-1	TRBD2	few	TGCGCCAGCAGCTCAACGGGACTAGCGGGGGTTCGTGGGAATTACGAGCAGTACTTC	CASSSTGLAGVRGNYEQYF
TRBJ2-2	TRBV5-1	NA	NA	TGCGCCAGCAGCTCAGGCAGGGCGAACACCGGGGAGCTGTTTTTT	CASSSGRANTGELFF
TRBJ1-1	TRBV19	NA	NA	TGTGCCAGCCAAGACAGGTTGAACACTGAAGCTTTCTTT	CASQDRLNTEAFF
TRBJ2-7	TRBV28	NA	NA	TGTGCCAGCAGTAACACAGCCTACGAGCAGTACTTC	CASSNTAYEQYF
TRBJ2-5	TRBV6-1	NA	NA	TGTGCCAGCAGTGCCCCACTGGGCACACAGTACTTC	CASSAPLGTQYF
TRBJ1-2	TRBV27	NA	NA	TGTGCCAGCAGTATCCGACAGGATGCTAACTATGGCTACACCTTC	CASSIRQDANYGYTF
TRBJ1-1	TRBV28	TRBD1	NA	TGTGCCAGCAGCCTACCCGGACAGGGGACGGTAAACACTGAAGCTTTCTTT	CASSLPGQGTVNTEAFF
TRBJ1-5	TRBV30	NA	once	TGTGCCTTCAGTCCCTACAAGGGCAATCAGCCCCAGCATTTT	CAFSPYKGNQPQHF
TRBJ2-5	TRBV5-6	NA	NA	TGTGCCAGCAGCTTGGGGGTCCAAGAGACCCAGTACTTC	CASSLGVQETQYF
TRBJ2-7	TRBV7-9	NA	medium-sized	TGTGCCAGCGCGGGTGGGAGCTCCTACGAGCAGTACTTC	CASAGGSSYEQYF
TRBJ2-1	TRBV28	TRBD2	NA	TGTGCCAGCAGTCCACCCCGATTCGGGACTAGCGACCCCAATGAGCAGTTCTTC	CASSPPRFGTSDPNEQFF
TRBJ2-1	TRBV18	TRBD2	NA	TGTGCCAGCTCACTAACAACTAGCGGGGGGGCAGGCGAGCAGTTCTTC	CASSLTTSGGAGEQFF
TRBJ2-3	TRBV4-2	NA	NA	TGTGCCAGCAGCCAAAGTATCGGGGGGCCAGATACGCAGTATTTT	CASSQSIGGPDTQYF
TRBJ2-3	TRBV4-2	NA	NA	TGTGCCAGCAGCCAAGGAACAGACCCAGATACGCAGTATTTT	CASSQGTDPDTQYF
TRBJ2-1	TRBV5-1	NA	NA	TGCGCCAGCAGCTTGGCCCAGGGATCCTACAATGAGCAGTTCTTC	CASSLAQGSYNEQFF
TRBJ1-6	TRBV7-6	NA	NA	TGTGCCAGCAGCTTAGCGTCGGGGGACTATAATTCACCCCTCCACTTT	CASSLASGDYNSPLHF
TRBJ2-7	TRBV6-6	NA	NA	TGTGCCAGCAGTTACTCGAAGGTTCTAGGGTACGAGCAGTACTTC	CASSYSKVLGYEQYF
TRBJ2-7	TRBV4-3	NA	NA	TGCGCCAGCAGCGGAGGGCTTAGCTCCTACGAGCAGTACTTC	CASSGGLSSYEQYF
TRBJ1-5	TRBV7-6	TRBD1	NA	TGTGCCAGCAGCCCCGGACAGGGTTCGTATAGCAATCAGCCCCAGCATTTT	CASSPGQGSYSNQPQHF
TRBJ1-2	TRBV5-1	NA	few	TGCGCCAGCAGCTCAGGGGCCGGGGGCTACACCTTC	CASSSGAGGYTF
TRBJ2-1	TRBV4-2	NA	NA	TGTGCCAGCAGCCAAGATCTTGGGGTCAATGAGCAGTTCTTC	CASSQDLGVNEQFF
TRBJ1-4	TRBV30	TRBD1	NA	TGTGCCTGGAGTCAGGGGGCGTCTAATGAAAAACTGTTTTTT	CAWSQGASNEKLFF
TRBJ2-2	TRBV21-1	NA	medium-sized	TGTGCCAGCAGCAACCTTCTGAGGGAACGGGTGCAAGTAGGGGAGCTGTTTTTT	CASSNLLRERVQVGELFF
TRBJ2-7	TRBV10-1	TRBD1	few	TGCGCCAGCAGTGAGGGGGACAGGGCCGGCGAGCAGTACTTC	CASSEGDRAGEQYF
TRBJ1-1	TRBV5-1	TRBD1	NA	TGCGCCAGCAGCTTGGGCGGGGGACAGGAAGCTTTCTTT	CASSLGGGQEAFF
TRBJ2-1	TRBV13	NA	medium-sized	TGTGCCAGCAGCCGAGCCGAATCCGGACCGTCGCAGTTCTTC	CASSRAESGPSQFF
TRBJ1-3	TRBV6-1	NA	NA	TGTGCCAGCGCAGGCTCTGGAAACACCATATATTTT	CASAGSGNTIYF
TRBJ2-5	TRBV7-9	TRBD1	NA	TGTGCCAGCAGCTTACGACAGGGTCTGGGAGAGACCCAGTACTTC	CASSLRQGLGETQYF
TRBJ2-7	TRBV7-3	NA	NA	TGTGCCAGCAGCTTAAGGTCACAGGGAAGCGAGGAGCAGTACTTC	CASSLRSQGSEEQYF
TRBJ2-3	TRBV4-3	NA	NA	TGCGCCAGCAGCCATATGACTACCACAGATACGCAGTATTTT	CASSHMTTTDTQYF
TRBJ1-2	TRBV6-5	TRBD1	NA	TGTGCCAGCAGTCCCCAGGGGGGCTCTGGTGGCTACACCTTC	CASSPQGGSGGYTF
TRBJ2-3	TRBV4-2	TRBD2	NA	TGTGCCAGCAGCCAACCCGCCGGGAGCGGGAGGGCCACAGATACGCAGTATTTT	CASSQPAGSGRATDTQYF
TRBJ1-2	TRBV5-4	TRBD1	few	TGTGCCAGCAGCGTACAGGGGTCCCCCTATGGCTACACCTTC	CASSVQGSPYGYTF
TRBJ2-7	TRBV5-1	TRBD2	once	TGCGCCAGCACGCCCATGGGGGGGGCCTACGAGCAGTACTTC	CASTPMGGAYEQYF
TRBJ2-3	TRBV27	NA	NA	TGTGCCAGTTCGTGGCAGGGGTTTACAGATACGCAGTATTTT	CASSWQGFTDTQYF
TRBJ1-1	TRBV14	NA	NA	TGTGCCAGTCGACGGGCCCAGAACACTGAAGCTTTCTTT	CASRRAQNTEAFF
TRBJ1-1	TRBV10-3	NA	NA	TGTGCCAGCCGAAAACACCTGAACACTGAAGCTTTCTTT	CASRKHLNTEAFF
TRBJ2-2	TRBV30	NA	few	TGTGCCTCCCGCGGGGAGAGCGGGTATGGCGGGGAGCTGTTTTTT	CASRGESGYGGELFF
TRBJ1-1	TRBV5-1	TRBD1	NA	TGCGCCAGCAGCCCCGGACAGGGGAGGAAGGTAACTTTCTTT	CASSPGQGRKVTFF
TRBJ2-6	TRBV23-1	NA	NA	TGCGCCAGCAGTAAACTTACGCAACAAAGTCGGGCCAACGTCCTGACTTTC	CASSKLTQQSRANVLTF
TRBJ2-1	TRBV5-1	NA	NA	TGCGCCAGCAGCTTGACGGGGTACAATGAGCAGTTCTTC	CASSLTGYNEQFF
TRBJ1-4	TRBV19	NA	NA	TGTGCCAGTAGTATGGGGCCTAATGAAAAACTGTTTTTT	CASSMGPNEKLFF
TRBJ2-3	TRBV5-1	TRBD2	few	TGCGCCAGCAGCTGGAGGACTAGCGGGAGGGCAAGCACAGATACGCAGTATTTT	CASSWRTSGRASTDTQYF
TRBJ2-6	TRBV5-6	TRBD2	NA	TGTGCCAGCAGCTTAGCGGGGGCCCCCCGCTCTGGGGCCAACGTCCTGACTTTC	CASSLAGAPRSGANVLTF
TRBJ2-1	TRBV9	NA	NA	TGTGCCAGCAGCCCTACGGGGCGGGGATACAATGAGCAGTTCTTC	CASSPTGRGYNEQFF
TRBJ1-6	TRBV7-6	NA	once	TGTGCCAGCAGCTTAGTAGAGTCGAATAATTCACCCCTCCACTTT	CASSLVESNNSPLHF